Listed below are T cell receptor beta chains from one sample, sequenced in a study of CD8+CD57+ T cells in acquired aplastic anemia. TCRdb redid the calling of the reads with MiXCR, one entry per CDR3 protein. The sample shows some 200,000 distinct CDR3 sequences, around half of them seen only once. Sequencing used sorted CD4+, CD8+, or CD8+CD57+ T cells (not recorded which) from PBMCs. The receptor source for this set is a human donor with aplastic anemia. Both conserved end residues are part of each CDR3. A D gene is named only where the DNA matches it firmly. Clone size, where shown, is once, few, many, or a class for clones that have expanded.

J gene	V gene	D gene	clone size	CDR3 DNA	CDR3 protein
TRBJ1-1	TRBV2	-	few	TGTGCCAGCAACGAGGAGACTCTGCGAAGAGCTTTCTTT	CASNEETLRRAFF
TRBJ2-5	TRBV24-1	-	many	TGTGCCACCAGTGATTCCACAGGGTTCACCCAAGAGACCCAGTACTTC	CATSDSTGFTQETQYF
TRBJ2-7	TRBV5-6	-	-	TGTGCCAGCAGCTTGGGGGCAGGGGAACGCCACGAGCAGTACTTC	CASSLGAGERHEQYF
TRBJ1-2	TRBV7-9	TRBD1	many	TGTGCCAGCAGCTTGGGACAGGGGAATGGCTACACCTTC	CASSLGQGNGYTF
TRBJ1-2	TRBV7-3	-	-	TGTGCCAGCAGCTTATATAGACCCTATGGCTACACCTTC	CASSLYRPYGYTF
TRBJ2-7	TRBV15	-	few	TGTGCCACCAGCAGAGATATCGGTTCGCGCGAGCAGTACTTC	CATSRDIGSREQYF
TRBJ2-7	TRBV7-7	TRBD1	-	TGTGCTAGCTCCCCGGGACAGGGGTACGAGCAGTACTTC	CASSPGQGYEQYF
TRBJ2-1	TRBV29-1	-	many	TGCAGCGTTGCGACGGGAGACGTGGGCAATGAGCAGTTCTTC	CSVATGDVGNEQFF
TRBJ2-7	TRBV20-1	-	-	TGCAGTGCTACTTCATACAGCCTGGGCTACGAGCAGTACTTC	CSATSYSLGYEQYF
TRBJ1-5	TRBV30	TRBD1	-	TGTGCCTGGAGTGTGAGGCAGGGGGACCAGCCCCAGCATTTT	CAWSVRQGDQPQHF
TRBJ2-3	TRBV13	-	few	TGTGCCAGCAGCCAGGCGGCCTCTCACTCAGATACGCAGTATTTT	CASSQAASHSDTQYF
TRBJ1-1	TRBV13	TRBD1	many	TGTGCCAGCAGCTTCGACAGGGGGAACACTGAAGCTTTCTTT	CASSFDRGNTEAFF
TRBJ2-3	TRBV6-4	-	-	TGTGCCAGCAGTGACTTGGGGAGCACAGATACGCAGTATTTT	CASSDLGSTDTQYF
TRBJ1-6	TRBV25-1	TRBD1	-	TGTGCCAGCAGTGGGACAGGCCCGGAGTTTAATTCACCCCTCCACTTT	CASSGTGPEFNSPLHF
TRBJ2-5	TRBV2	TRBD1	once	TGTGCCAGCAGTATTGGGACAGCCGGGGAGACCCAGTACTTC	CASSIGTAGETQYF
TRBJ2-6	TRBV27	-	-	TGTGCCAGCAGGGGGCAGGCTGGGGCCAACGTCCTGACTTTC	CASRGQAGANVLTF
TRBJ1-1	TRBV5-1	-	few	TGCGCCAGCAGCTTGGGTGCAGGGAGCAACACTGAAGCTTTCTTT	CASSLGAGSNTEAFF
TRBJ1-4	TRBV20-1	-	many	TGCAGTGCTAGAAGACAGCCAACTAATGAAAAACTGTTTTTT	CSARRQPTNEKLFF
TRBJ2-1	TRBV20-1	-	many	TGCAGTGCGGGGGTGGAGCAGTTCTTC	CSAGVEQFF
TRBJ2-7	TRBV28	-	-	TGTGCCAGCAGCCAGACTACCTACGAGCAGTACTTC	CASSQTTYEQYF
TRBJ1-2	TRBV6-1	TRBD1	-	TGTGCCAGCGGGCGGGAGACAGGGACTTTTCTTGGCTACACCTTC	CASGRETGTFLGYTF
TRBJ1-2	TRBV5-4	-	many	TGTGCCAGCAGCTTCCACAGCCTTAACTATGGCTACACCTTC	CASSFHSLNYGYTF
TRBJ1-3	TRBV11-2	TRBD1	many	TGTGCCAGCAGCATAAACAGGGGTGGCTCTGGAAACACCATATATTTT	CASSINRGGSGNTIYF
TRBJ1-6	TRBV6-1	-	-	TGTGCCAGCCGGGGGGGCGCACCCAATTCACCCCTCCACTTT	CASRGGAPNSPLHF
TRBJ1-1	TRBV7-9	-	many	TGTGCCAGCAGCCCGTATCACACTGAAGCTTTCTTT	CASSPYHTEAFF
TRBJ2-7	TRBV7-9	-	once	TGTGCCAGCAGCTTTCCCGGGTCCCCCGCCTACGAGCAGTACTTC	CASSFPGSPAYEQYF
TRBJ1-4	TRBV9	-	-	TGTGCCAGCAGCGTAAAGGCCGCTGCAACTAATGAAAAACTGTTTTTT	CASSVKAAATNEKLFF
TRBJ1-1	TRBV7-6	-	many	TGTGCCAGCAGCCGGACACAGAACACTGAAGCTTTCTTT	CASSRTQNTEAFF
TRBJ2-7	TRBV5-6	-	many	TGTGCCAGCAGCTTGAGGAGTTTTAGCTACGAGCAGTACTTC	CASSLRSFSYEQYF
TRBJ1-1	TRBV7-9	-	-	TGTGCCAGCAGCTTAGCTGGGGCATCGGACACTGAAGCTTTCTTT	CASSLAGASDTEAFF
TRBJ1-1	TRBV14	-	many	TGTGCCAGCAGCCTTCTGGTCGTGTCCTACACTGAAGCTTTCTTT	CASSLLVVSYTEAFF
TRBJ1-5	TRBV20-1	-	many	TGCAGTGCTAGGCCAGATGGGGATCAGCCCCAGCATTTT	CSARPDGDQPQHF
TRBJ1-2	TRBV5-1	-	many	TGCGCCAGCAGCTCGGGGGGCTCGACAGAATTAGGCTACACCTTC	CASSSGGSTELGYTF
TRBJ2-7	TRBV11-2	-	many	TGTGCCAGCAGCTTAGGTCTCGGACAGCTCGCCTCCTACGAGCAGTACTTC	CASSLGLGQLASYEQYF
TRBJ2-1	TRBV10-3	-	-	TGTGCCATCGGAAGTGGGGACATGCGGTCGGAGCAGTTCTTC	CAIGSGDMRSEQFF
TRBJ2-3	TRBV18	-	-	TGTGCCAGCTCACCACAGGCATGGTCGGGAGATACGCAGTATTTT	CASSPQAWSGDTQYF
TRBJ1-1	TRBV18	-	few	TGTGCCAGCTCACCAGACGGGCGATGGGCTGAAGCTTTCTTT	CASSPDGRWAEAFF
TRBJ2-1	TRBV20-1	-	-	TGCAGTGCCACCAGTGATCGGGGAGGCGGTGCAATCGAGCAGTTCTTC	CSATSDRGGGAIEQFF
TRBJ1-6	TRBV2	TRBD1	-	TGTGCCAGCAGTGTGGGGACAGATTCACCCCTCCACTTT	CASSVGTDSPLHF
TRBJ2-7	TRBV7-2	-	-	TGTGCCAGCAGCTTAGGAACAGGGAGTTCCGAGCAGCACTTC	CASSLGTGSSEQHF
TRBJ2-5	TRBV4-1	TRBD2	many	TGCGCCAGCAGCCGACTAGCTAGGGAGACCCAGTACTTC	CASSRLARETQYF
TRBJ2-2	TRBV5-5	-	-	TGTGCCAGCAGCTTGTCCAGATACACCGGGGAGCTGTTTTTT	CASSLSRYTGELFF
TRBJ2-7	TRBV7-2	-	many	TGTGCCAGCAGCTTGGGGCTAGCGAGCTACGAGCAGTACTTC	CASSLGLASYEQYF
TRBJ2-5	TRBV14	TRBD2	-	TGTGCCAGCAGCCAGAAAGGCCCCTGGGCCCGGACTAGCGGGAGGAACCACCAAGAGACCCAGTACTTC	CASSQKGPWARTSGRNHQETQYF
TRBJ2-2	TRBV24-1	TRBD1	-	TGTGCCACCAGTGCGAGGGGGCAGGGCACCGGGGAGCTGTTTTTT	CATSARGQGTGELFF
TRBJ1-6	TRBV19	TRBD1	-	TGTGCCAGTAGTACGAACCGGGACAGGGGATCCTCCTATAATTCACCCCTCCACTTT	CASSTNRDRGSSYNSPLHF
TRBJ2-7	TRBV10-1	-	few	TGCGCCAGCAGTGGTTACGGGTCCTACGAGCAGTACTTC	CASSGYGSYEQYF
TRBJ2-1	TRBV7-7	TRBD1	-	TGTGCTAGCAGTCCAGGACAGGCCTCCAATGAGCAGTTCTTC	CASSPGQASNEQFF
TRBJ1-5	TRBV30	-	-	TGTGCCTGGGGGTCGGGTGGGCAGCCCCAGCATTTT	CAWGSGGQPQHF
TRBJ1-2	TRBV12-3/TRBV12-4	TRBD1	few	TGTGCCAGCAGGCGACAGGGGAATAACTATGGCTACACCTTC	CASRRQGNNYGYTF
TRBJ1-6	TRBV7-9	-	-	TGTGCCAGCAGCCCAGAAAGGGACCCCATCTCCCTCCACTTT	CASSPERDPISLHF
TRBJ1-6	TRBV19	-	-	TGTGCCAGTAGTCCGGGACTGAACTATAATTCACCCCTCCACTTT	CASSPGLNYNSPLHF
TRBJ2-3	TRBV5-6	-	-	TGTGCCAGCAGCTTGGCGGGGGTCACAGATACGCAGTATTTT	CASSLAGVTDTQYF
TRBJ2-3	TRBV2	-	-	TGTGCCAGCAATCCTGGACCAGTGGCAGATACGCAGTATTTT	CASNPGPVADTQYF
TRBJ2-5	TRBV20-1	-	-	TGCAGTGCTATTCATCCAGTGGTTCAAGAGACCCAGTACTTC	CSAIHPVVQETQYF
TRBJ2-5	TRBV10-1	TRBD2	-	TGCGCCAGCAGTGATTGGGGAGGGCCGGAGACCCAGTACTTC	CASSDWGGPETQYF
TRBJ2-7	TRBV9	TRBD1	few	TGTGCCAGCGGGACAGGGGGGTCCTACGAGCAGTACTTC	CASGTGGSYEQYF
TRBJ1-2	TRBV15	-	-	TGTGCCACCAGCAGAGAAGGGGCTGGCTATGGCTACACCTTC	CATSREGAGYGYTF
TRBJ1-2	TRBV7-9	TRBD1	-	TGTGCCAGCAGCTTGGGACAGGGGGCTATCGGTGGCTACACCTTC	CASSLGQGAIGGYTF
TRBJ2-1	TRBV6-5	TRBD1	-	TGTGCCAGCAGTTTGAGGGACAGGGTCTACAATGAGCAGTTCTTC	CASSLRDRVYNEQFF